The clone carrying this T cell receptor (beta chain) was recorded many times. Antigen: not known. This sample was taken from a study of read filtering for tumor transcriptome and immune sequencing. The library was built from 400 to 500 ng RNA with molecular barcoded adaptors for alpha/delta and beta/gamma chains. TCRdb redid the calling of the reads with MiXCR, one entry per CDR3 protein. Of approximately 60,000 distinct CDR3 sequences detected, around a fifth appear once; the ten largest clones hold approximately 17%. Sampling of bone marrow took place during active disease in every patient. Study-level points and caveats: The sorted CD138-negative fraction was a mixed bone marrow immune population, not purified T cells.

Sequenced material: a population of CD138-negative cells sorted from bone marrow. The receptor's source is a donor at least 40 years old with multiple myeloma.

The DNA of the CDR3 is TGTGCCAGCAGCCTGGGACAGTCGATCGCCTACGAGCAGTACTTC. It specifies CASSLGQSIAYEQYF. The chain links TRBV3-1 to TRBJ2-7; 7 bases align to TRBD1. The CDR3 sequence is 15 residues long. Germline values: CDR1 LGHDT, CDR2 YNNKEL (reference sequence). Trimming at V came to 4 bases and at J to 2 bases, leaving 8 bases not matched to a gene.